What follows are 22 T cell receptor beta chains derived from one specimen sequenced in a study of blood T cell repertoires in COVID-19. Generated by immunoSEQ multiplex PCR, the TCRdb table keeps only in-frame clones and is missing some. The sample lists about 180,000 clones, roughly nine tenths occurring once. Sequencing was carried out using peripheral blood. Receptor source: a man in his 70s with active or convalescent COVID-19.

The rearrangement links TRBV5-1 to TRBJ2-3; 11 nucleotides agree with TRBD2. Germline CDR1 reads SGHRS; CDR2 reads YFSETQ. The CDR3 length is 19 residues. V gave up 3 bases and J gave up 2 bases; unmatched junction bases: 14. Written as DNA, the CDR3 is TGCGCCAGCAGCTCCTTGGAGTCCCTAGCGGGGGGTTACACAGATACGCAGTATTTT. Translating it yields CASSSLESLAGGYTDTQYF. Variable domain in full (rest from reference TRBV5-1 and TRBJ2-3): KAGVTQTPRYLIKTRGQQVTLSCSPISGHRSVSWYQQTPGQGLQFLFEYFSETQRNKGNFPGRFSGRQFSNSRSEMNVSTLELGDSALYLCASSSLESLAGGYTDTQYFGPGTRLTVL.

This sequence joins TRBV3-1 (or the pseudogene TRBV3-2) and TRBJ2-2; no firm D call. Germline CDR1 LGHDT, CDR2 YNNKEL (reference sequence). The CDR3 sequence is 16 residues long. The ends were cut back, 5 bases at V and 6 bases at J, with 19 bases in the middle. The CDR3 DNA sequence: TGTGCCAGCAGCAGTTCTAGGCCTGCGTGGGCCGGGGAGCTGTTTTTT. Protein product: CASSSSRPAWAGELFF.

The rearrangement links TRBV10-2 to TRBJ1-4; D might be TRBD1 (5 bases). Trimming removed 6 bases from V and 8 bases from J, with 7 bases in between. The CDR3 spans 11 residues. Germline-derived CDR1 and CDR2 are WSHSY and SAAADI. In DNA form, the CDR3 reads TGCGCCAGCAGCGGGGGGGAAAAACTGTTTTTT. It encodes CASSGGEKLFF.

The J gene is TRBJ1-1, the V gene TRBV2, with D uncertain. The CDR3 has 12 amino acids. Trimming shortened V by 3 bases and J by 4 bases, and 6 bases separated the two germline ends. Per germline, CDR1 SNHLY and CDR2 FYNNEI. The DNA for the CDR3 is TGTGCCAGCAGTGACGAGAGCACTGAAGCTTTCTTT. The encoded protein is CASSDESTEAFF.

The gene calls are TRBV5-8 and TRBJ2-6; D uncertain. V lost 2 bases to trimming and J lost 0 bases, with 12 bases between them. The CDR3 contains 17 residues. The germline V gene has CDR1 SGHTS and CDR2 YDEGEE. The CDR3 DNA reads TGTGCCAGCAGCTTCACCCCGAGAAACTCTGGGGCCAACGTCCTGACTTTC. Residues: CASSFTPRNSGANVLTF.

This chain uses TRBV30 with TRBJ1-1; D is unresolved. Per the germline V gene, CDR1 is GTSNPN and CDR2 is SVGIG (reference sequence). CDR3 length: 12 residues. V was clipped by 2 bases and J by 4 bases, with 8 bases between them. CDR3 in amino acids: CAWSRVVTEAFF. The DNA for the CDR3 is TGTGCCTGGAGTCGGGTCGTCACTGAAGCTTTCTTT.

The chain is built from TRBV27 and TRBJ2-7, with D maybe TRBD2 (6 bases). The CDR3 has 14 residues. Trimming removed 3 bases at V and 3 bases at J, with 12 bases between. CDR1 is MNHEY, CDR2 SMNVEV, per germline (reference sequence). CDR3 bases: TGTGCCAGCAGTTTTCGGGGGAGCGACTACGAGCAGTACTTC. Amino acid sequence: CASSFRGSDYEQYF.

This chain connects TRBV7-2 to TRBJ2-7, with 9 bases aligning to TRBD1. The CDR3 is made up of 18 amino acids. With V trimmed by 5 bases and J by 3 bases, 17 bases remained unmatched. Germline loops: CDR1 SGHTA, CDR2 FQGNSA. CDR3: CASSRTGTGNRGVYEQYF. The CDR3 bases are TGTGCCAGCAGCAGAACCGGGACAGGGAACAGAGGGGTCTACGAGCAGTACTTC.

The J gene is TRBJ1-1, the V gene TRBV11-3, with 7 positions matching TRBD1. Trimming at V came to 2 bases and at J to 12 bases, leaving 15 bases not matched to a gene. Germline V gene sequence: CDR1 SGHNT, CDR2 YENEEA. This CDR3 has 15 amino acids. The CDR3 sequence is CASSLRGTVPRETFF. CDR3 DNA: TGTGCCAGCAGCTTACGGGGGACAGTCCCTCGGGAAACTTTCTTT.

In DNA form, the CDR3 reads TGTGCCAGCAGCGAGGACTCTAGGATTCATGAGCAGTTCTTC. Translation: CASSEDSRIHEQFF. The gene calls are TRBV5-4 and TRBJ2-1, with D perhaps TRBD2 (5 bases). Germline V gene lookup returns CDR1 SGHNT and CDR2 YYREEE (reference sequence). V gave up 4 bases and J gave up 8 bases, with 16 bases separating them. This CDR3 spans 14 amino acids.

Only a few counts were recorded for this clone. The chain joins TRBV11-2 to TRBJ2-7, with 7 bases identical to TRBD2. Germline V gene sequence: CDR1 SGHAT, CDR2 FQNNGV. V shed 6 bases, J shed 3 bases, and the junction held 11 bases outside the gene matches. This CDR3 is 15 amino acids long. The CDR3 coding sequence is TGTGCCAGCAGTCGGGGGGTAGGGGAGGGCTACGAGCAGTACTTC. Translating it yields CASSRGVGEGYEQYF.

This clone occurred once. Written as DNA, the CDR3 is TGTGCCAGCAGATCCTTCCGGGACGCGGGGAGCACTGAAGCTTTCTTT. The encoded protein is CASRSFRDAGSTEAFF. The V and J genes are TRBV28 and TRBJ1-1, with D possibly TRBD1 on 5 matching bases. Trimming shortened V by 6 bases and J by 4 bases, and 21 bases separated the two germline ends. In germline, CDR1 is MDHEN, CDR2 SYDVKM. The CDR3 covers 16 residues.

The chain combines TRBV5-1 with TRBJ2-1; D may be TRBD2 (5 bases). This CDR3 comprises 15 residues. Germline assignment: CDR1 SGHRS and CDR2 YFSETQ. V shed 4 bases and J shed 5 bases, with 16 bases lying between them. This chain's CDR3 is CASSPGGLGHNEQFF. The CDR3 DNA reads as TGCGCCAGCAGCCCTGGAGGCCTAGGCCACAATGAGCAGTTCTTC.

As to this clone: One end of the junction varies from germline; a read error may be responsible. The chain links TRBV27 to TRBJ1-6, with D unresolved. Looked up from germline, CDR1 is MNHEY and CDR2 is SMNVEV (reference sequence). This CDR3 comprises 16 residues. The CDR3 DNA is TGTGCCATCAGTTTATCTCCCAAATACTTCAATTCACCCCTCCACTTT. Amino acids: CAISLSPKYFNSPLHF.

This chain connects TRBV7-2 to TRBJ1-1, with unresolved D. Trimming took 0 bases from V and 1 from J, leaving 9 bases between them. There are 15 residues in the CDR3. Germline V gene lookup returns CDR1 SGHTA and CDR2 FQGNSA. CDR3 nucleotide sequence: TGTGCCAGCAGCTTAGCATTGCGGCAGAACACTGAAGCTTTCTTT. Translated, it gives CASSLALRQNTEAFF.

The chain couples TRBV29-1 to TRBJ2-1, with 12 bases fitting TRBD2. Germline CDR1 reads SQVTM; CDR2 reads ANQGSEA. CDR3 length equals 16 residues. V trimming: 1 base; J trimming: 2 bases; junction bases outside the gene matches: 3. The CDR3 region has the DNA TGCAGCGTTGAAGGCCGGACTAGCGGGACCTACAATGAGCAGTTCTTC. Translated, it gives CSVEGRTSGTYNEQFF.

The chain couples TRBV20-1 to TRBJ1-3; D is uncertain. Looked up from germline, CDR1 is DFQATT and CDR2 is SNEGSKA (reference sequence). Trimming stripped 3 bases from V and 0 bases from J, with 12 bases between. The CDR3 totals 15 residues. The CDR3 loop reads CSASSPGSSGNTIYF. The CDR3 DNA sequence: TGCAGTGCTAGTAGTCCCGGGAGCTCTGGAAACACCATATATTTT.

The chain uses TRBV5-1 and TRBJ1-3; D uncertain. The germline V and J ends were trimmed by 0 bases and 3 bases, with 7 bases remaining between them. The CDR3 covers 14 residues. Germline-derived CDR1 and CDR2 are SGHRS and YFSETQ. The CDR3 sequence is CASSLAASGNTIYF. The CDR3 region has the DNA TGCGCCAGCAGCTTGGCCGCCAGTGGAAACACCATATATTTT. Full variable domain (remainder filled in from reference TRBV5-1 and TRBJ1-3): KAGVTQTPRYLIKTRGQQVTLSCSPISGHRSVSWYQQTPGQGLQFLFEYFSETQRNKGNFPGRFSGRQFSNSRSEMNVSTLELGDSALYLCASSLAASGNTIYFGEGSWLTVV.

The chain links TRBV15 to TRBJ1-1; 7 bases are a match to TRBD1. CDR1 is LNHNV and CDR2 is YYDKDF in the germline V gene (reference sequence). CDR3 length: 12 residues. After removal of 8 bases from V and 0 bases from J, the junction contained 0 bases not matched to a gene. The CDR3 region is CATGTVNTEAFF. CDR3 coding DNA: TGTGCCACCGGGACAGTGAACACTGAAGCTTTCTTT. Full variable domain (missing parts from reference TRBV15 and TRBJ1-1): DAMVIQNPRYQVTQFGKPVTLSCSQTLNHNVMYWYQQKSSQAPKLLFHYYDKDFNNEADTPDNFQSRRPNTSFCFLDIRSPGLGDTAMYLCATGTVNTEAFFGQGTRLTVV.

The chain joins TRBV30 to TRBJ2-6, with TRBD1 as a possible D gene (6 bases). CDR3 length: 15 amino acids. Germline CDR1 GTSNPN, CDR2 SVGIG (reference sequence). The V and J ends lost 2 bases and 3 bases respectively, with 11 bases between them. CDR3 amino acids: CAWSLQGFGANVLTF. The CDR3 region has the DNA TGTGCCTGGAGTCTCCAGGGGTTTGGGGCCAACGTCCTGACTTTC.

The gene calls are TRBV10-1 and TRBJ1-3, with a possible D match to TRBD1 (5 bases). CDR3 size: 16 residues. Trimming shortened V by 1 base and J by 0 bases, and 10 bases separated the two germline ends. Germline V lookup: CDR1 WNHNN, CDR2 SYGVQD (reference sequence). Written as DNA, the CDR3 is TGCGCCAGCAGTGAGTTCCCAGGGAACTCTGGAAACACCATATATTTT. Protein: CASSEFPGNSGNTIYF.

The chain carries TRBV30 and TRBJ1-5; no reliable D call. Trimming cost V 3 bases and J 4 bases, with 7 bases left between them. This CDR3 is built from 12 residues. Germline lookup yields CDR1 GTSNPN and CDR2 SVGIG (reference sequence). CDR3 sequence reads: CAWSGLNQPQHF. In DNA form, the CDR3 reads TGTGCCTGGAGCGGTCTAAATCAGCCCCAGCATTTT.